Below, 21 T cell receptor delta chains from the same sample are listed, as sequenced in a study of Vδ1+ human thymocytes (dated by TCRdb to the late 2010s). These receptors' targets are unknown. Sequenced on an Illumina MiSeq. RNA was extracted with the RNeasy mini kit and reverse transcribed using Superscript III. To generate the CDR3 amplicons, a multiplex PCR was run using pooled V-gene forward primers together with a constant-region reverse primer that carried Illumina adaptor overhangs. TCRdb called clones anew from the public reads via CATT; matching DNA rows were later pooled. The sample profile shows 80,000 or so delta-chain clones; around 35% of them were found once. The ten largest clones represent more than 0.25% of the sample. Paper-wide results and their limitations: Thymic TRG and TRD repertoires appeared highly polyclonal with Gaussian CDR3 length distributions, unlike oligoclonal peripheral blood repertoires.

The sample was Vdelta1+ gamma-delta thymocytes from the thymus. This sample's cell subset or site label indicates: FACS-sorted CD3+ TCRalphabeta- TCRVdelta1+ TCRVdelta2- thymocytes. These receptors were obtained from a boy younger than two who had congenital heart surgery.

In this sample, this clone turned up once. The gene calls are TRDV1 and TRDJ1; a possible D gene is TRDD3 (5 bases). Germline V gene sequence: CDR1 TSWWSYY, CDR2 QGS. The CDR3 has 24 residues. Trimming took 0 bases from V and 1 from J, leaving 36 bases between them. DNA of the CDR3: TGTGCTCTTGGGGAACTCGGCCGGAGCGATACCTCTTTCACCAAACCGATATGCACCGATAAACTCATCTTT. It codes for CALGELGRSDTSFTKPICTDKLIF.

As regards this clone: Additional DNA sequences in this sample encode the identical CDR3. V gene TRDV1 combines with J gene TRDJ1; 12 bases are a match to TRDD3. The CDR3 has 21 residues. CDR1 and CDR2 (germline): TSWWSYY, QGS. Trimming removed 4 bases from V and 6 bases from J; junction bases left unmatched: 24. The CDR3 loop is CALGVTIGMFPVLGDTHKLIF. Written as DNA, the CDR3 is TGTGCTCTTGGGGTCACCATAGGTATGTTTCCCGTACTGGGGGATACCCATAAACTCATCTTT.

The sample holds one count of this clone. This chain links TRDV1 with TRDJ1; 7 nucleotides match TRDD3. Germline lookup yields CDR1 TSWWSYY and CDR2 QGS. Trimming removed 8 bases from V and 1 base from J; junction bases left unmatched: 22. The CDR3 contains 19 residues. CDR3 residues: CALCSQALLGILSTDKLIF. The CDR3 DNA sequence: TGTGCTCTTTGCTCCCAGGCTTTACTGGGGATTCTTTCCACCGATAAACTCATCTTT.

V usage is TRDV1 and J usage is TRDJ1, with 13 bases matching TRDD3. There are 27 residues in the CDR3. Germline CDR1 is TSWWSYY and CDR2 is QGS. J was trimmed by 0 bases and V by 0 bases; bases with no gene match: 31. The CDR3 DNA is TGTGCTCTTGGGGAACTCTCCCAACTACCCCTTAGCAAAGGAGCTACTGGGGGATACGGGTACACCGATAAACTCATCTTT. As protein: CALGELSQLPLSKGATGGYGYTDKLIF.

In its sample, this clone was seen once. The chain links TRDV1 to TRDJ1; 13 positions match TRDD3. The CDR3 length is 20 residues. V shed 2 bases and J 2 bases; nucleotides not matched to a gene: 14. The germline gives CDR1 TSWWSYY, CDR2 QGS. DNA for the CDR3: TGTGCTCTTGGGGAAAGGGGAGAACTGGGGGATACGCTCGGGACCGATAAACTCATCTTT. The encoded protein is CALGERGELGDTLGTDKLIF.

On this clone itself: Sequence at one end of the junction differs from germline and may be a read error. The V and J genes are TRDV1 and TRDJ1; 7 bases fit TRDD3. CDR1 is TSWWSYY, CDR2 QGS, per germline. CDR3 length: 23 residues. This CDR3 reads CALEELVFLEPDLYWGPTDKLIF. CDR3 nucleotide sequence: TGTGCTCTTGAGGAACTAGTTTTTTTAGAGCCGGATTTGTACTGGGGACCCACCGATAAACTCATCTTT.

J is TRDJ1 and V is TRDV1; D possibly corresponds to TRDD3 (5 bases). This CDR3 region has 21 residues. V was cut by 4 bases and J by 0 bases, with 30 bases left in between. Germline V gene lookup returns CDR1 TSWWSYY and CDR2 QGS. The CDR3 DNA reads TGTGCTCTTGGGGCCCCAGTCCCGTCAGGGACCCCTGCTGGGTACACCGATAAACTCATCTTT. This encodes CALGAPVPSGTPAGYTDKLIF.

This clone turned up a few times. V and J are TRDV1 and TRDJ1, with D unresolved. The CDR3 consists of 14 residues. Germline V gene sequence: CDR1 TSWWSYY, CDR2 QGS. V gave up 3 bases and J gave up 3 bases, with 11 bases separating them. CDR3: CALGDPVAPDKLIF. For the CDR3, the DNA is TGTGCTCTTGGGGATCCCGTAGCTCCCGATAAACTCATCTTT.

The gene calls are TRDV1 and TRDJ1; perhaps TRDD3 as D (6 bases). This CDR3 has 19 amino acids. CDR1 and CDR2 from the germline V gene are TSWWSYY and QGS. Deletions cut 2 bases from V and 3 bases from J, with 25 bases between. The CDR3 bases are TGTGCTCTTGGGGAAGGGGGGACCTTTCTCGGCTCCAAATCCGATAAACTCATCTTT. It specifies CALGEGGTFLGSKSDKLIF.

This clone was detected a few times. V gene TRDV1 combines with J gene TRDJ1, with D unclear. This CDR3 is built from 14 residues. CDR1 is TSWWSYY, CDR2 QGS, per germline. Trimming took off 2 bases at V and 1 base at J, with 8 bases between the two ends. CDR3 coding DNA: TGTGCTCTTGGGGAAGGAGACCCCACCGATAAACTCATCTTT. Its protein is CALGEGDPTDKLIF.

This clone was picked up one time. The chain carries TRDV1 and TRDJ1, with 7 bases lining up with TRDD3. CDR3 length: 19 amino acids. V trimming: 2 bases; J trimming: 0 bases; junction bases outside the gene matches: 15. Germline V gene lookup returns CDR1 TSWWSYY and CDR2 QGS. For the CDR3, the DNA is TGTGCTCTTGGGGAAACCCTTTCCCCTGGGGGTTCTGACACCGATAAACTCATCTTT. This translates into CALGETLSPGGSDTDKLIF.

The chain carries TRDV1 and TRDJ1, with D possibly being TRDD3 (5 bases). The CDR3 consists of 20 residues. V shed 0 bases and J shed 3 bases, with 26 bases lying between them. In germline, CDR1 is TSWWSYY, CDR2 QGS. CDR3 DNA sequence: TGTGCTCTTGGGGAACTAACGGGGTGGGGACATACGGTGGTCGCCGATAAACTCATCTTT. Translation: CALGELTGWGHTVVADKLIF.

The chain combines TRDV1 with TRDJ1; the match to TRDD3 covers 8 bases. CDR1 and CDR2 from the germline V gene are TSWWSYY and QGS. Trimming took 2 bases from V and 1 from J; bases not matched to a gene: 24. The length of the CDR3 is 22 residues. The CDR3 bases are TGTGCTCTTGGGGAATCTATCCCCTACTTCGTACTGGGGGCAAACTCCACCGATAAACTCATCTTT. This translates into CALGESIPYFVLGANSTDKLIF.

This sequence joins TRDV1 and TRDJ1, with 12 bases identical to TRDD3. The CDR3 length is 19 residues. Trimming removed 0 bases from V and 4 bases from J; junction bases left unmatched: 12. Germline-derived CDR1 and CDR2 are TSWWSYY and QGS. In DNA form, the CDR3 reads TGTGCTCTTGGGGAACTCCTGGGGGATACGCATTATATAGTCGATAAACTCATCTTT. Encoded protein: CALGELLGDTHYIVDKLIF.

The chain carries TRDV1 and TRDJ2; D might be TRDD3 (5 bases). CDR1 TSWWSYY and CDR2 QGS come from the germline V gene. The CDR3 is 18 amino acids. Trimming removed 3 bases at V and 4 bases at J, with 21 bases between. CDR3 sequence (DNA): TGTGCTCTTGGGGACTGTCCTGTTCTGGGCCTCGGGACAGCACAACTCTTCTTT. This gives the protein CALGDCPVLGLGTAQLFF.

This clone was seen a handful of times. This rearrangement joins TRDV1 to TRDJ1; 13 positions agree with TRDD3. Germline assignment: CDR1 TSWWSYY and CDR2 QGS. After removal of 4 bases from V and 4 bases from J, the junction contained 18 bases not matched to a gene. The CDR3 has 20 amino acids. CDR3 DNA sequence: TGTGCTCTTGGGGCTACGGAGGACTTCGTACTGGGGGATACGCTCGATAAACTCATCTTT. This gives the protein CALGATEDFVLGDTLDKLIF.

This clone was counted only a few times. This sequence joins TRDV1 and TRDJ1; D might be TRDD2 or TRDD3, each matching 6 bases. V shed 4 bases and J shed 4 bases, with 28 bases lying between them. The CDR3 length is 19 residues. Germline V gives CDR1 TSWWSYY, CDR2 QGS. CDR3 nucleotides: TGTGCTCTTGGGGCTCATGGCCTCTTCCTCCGTACTGGGCACGATAAACTCATCTTT. It codes for CALGAHGLFLRTGHDKLIF.

The V call is TRDV1, the J call TRDJ1; 8 bases line up with TRDD3. Germline trimming cut 3 bases from V and 2 bases from J; bases unmatched to any gene: 29. Germline assignment: CDR1 TSWWSYY and CDR2 QGS. This CDR3 spans 23 amino acids. The CDR3 nucleotides read TGTGCTCTTGGGGACCACCGACCCTACCTGATCGGACTGGGGGGACGTATTACCGATAAACTCATCTTT. This sequence encodes CALGDHRPYLIGLGGRITDKLIF.

The chain is built from TRDV1 and TRDJ1; the D gene is possibly TRDD3 (5 bases). V was shortened by 2 bases and J by 2 bases, with 24 bases between the two germline ends. The CDR3 covers 19 residues. CDR1 is TSWWSYY and CDR2 is QGS in the germline V gene. The CDR3 sequence: CALGEFEGGILPFTDKLIF. The CDR3 DNA follows: TGTGCTCTTGGGGAATTTGAGGGTGGGATCCTCCCTTTTACCGATAAACTCATCTTT.

The chain carries TRDV1 and TRDJ1; 11 nucleotides agree with TRDD3. The V gene end was trimmed by 1 base and the J gene end by 0 bases; junction bases not matched to a gene: 25. The V gene's germline CDR1 is TSWWSYY and CDR2 QGS. CDR3 length: 24 residues. The DNA of the CDR3 is TGTGCTCTTGGGGAACAGGGCACCCCCCGGCTTGCTGGGGGATACTTGGGGTACACCGATAAACTCATCTTT. Protein sequence: CALGEQGTPRLAGGYLGYTDKLIF.

This clone was recorded a few times. This chain joins TRDV1 and TRDJ1; 9 bases align to TRDD3. This CDR3 spans 18 amino acids. V lost 7 bases, J lost 2 bases, and 17 bases stayed unmatched. Looked up from germline, CDR1 is TSWWSYY and CDR2 is QGS. Here the CDR3 DNA reads TGTGCTCTTGTAATTCCTTGTACTGGGGGACCCCTAACCGATAAACTCATCTTT. Encoded protein: CALVIPCTGGPLTDKLIF.